A selection of T cell receptor beta chains follows, all from one sample in a study of OX40 agonist ivuxolimab in advanced cancers. TCRdb's table, derived via immunoSEQ multiplex PCR, lists solely in-frame clones and lacks some. The sample holds tens of thousands of clones, 75% to 90% seen once. The sequenced sample was CD4+ or CD8+ T cells sorted from blood, obtained in a trial of the OX40 agonist ivuxolimab. Receptors were obtained from an adult with an advanced solid tumor such as melanoma, head and neck, liver or kidney cancer. The CDR3 runs from the conserved cysteine through the conserved F or W. Each record gives: D gene, V gene, clone size, J gene, CDR3 DNA, CDR3 protein. The D gene is left open where the match is weak. The listing skips clone size in some rows; elsewhere it reads once, few, many or a size class.

d_gene: -; v_gene: TRBV7-8; abundance: -; j_gene: TRBJ2-6; CDR3nt: TGTGCCAGCAGCTTGGACGGACTCTCTGGGGCCAACGTCCTGACTTTC; CDR3aa: CASSLDGLSGANVLTF
d_gene: -; v_gene: TRBV7-6; abundance: -; j_gene: TRBJ1-5; CDR3nt: TGTGCCAGCAGCTTAGAACAGAACAATCAGCCCCAGCATTTT; CDR3aa: CASSLEQNNQPQHF
d_gene: TRBD1; v_gene: TRBV2; abundance: -; j_gene: TRBJ1-2; CDR3nt: TGTGCCAGCAGACGGACAGGGCTGTTAGGTGGCTACACCTTC; CDR3aa: CASRRTGLLGGYTF
d_gene: -; v_gene: TRBV6-4; abundance: once; j_gene: TRBJ2-2; CDR3nt: TGTGCCACCAGTTATAACAGGGACACCGGGGAGCTGTTTTTT; CDR3aa: CATSYNRDTGELFF
d_gene: -; v_gene: TRBV25-1; abundance: -; j_gene: TRBJ2-2; CDR3nt: TGTGCCAGCAGTGAACGACAGCCGGTGAGCACCGGGGAGCTGTTTTTT; CDR3aa: CASSERQPVSTGELFF
d_gene: -; v_gene: TRBV19; abundance: -; j_gene: TRBJ1-4; CDR3nt: TGTGCCACCAAATTCAGGGATGGTGAAAAACTGTTTTTT; CDR3aa: CATKFRDGEKLFF
d_gene: -; v_gene: TRBV9; abundance: medium-sized; j_gene: TRBJ2-3; CDR3nt: TGTGCCAGCAGCCCCCGGGATTCCACAGATACGCAGTATTTT; CDR3aa: CASSPRDSTDTQYF
d_gene: -; v_gene: TRBV2; abundance: -; j_gene: TRBJ2-1; CDR3nt: TGTGCCAGCACCACAGGGATCAGTGAGCAGTTCTTC; CDR3aa: CASTTGISEQFF
d_gene: TRBD1; v_gene: TRBV2; abundance: -; j_gene: TRBJ2-7; CDR3nt: TGTGCCAGCAGCTTACAGGGGCATTCCTCCTACGAGCAGTACTTC; CDR3aa: CASSLQGHSSYEQYF
d_gene: -; v_gene: TRBV18; abundance: -; j_gene: TRBJ2-5; CDR3nt: TGTGCCAGCTCGCCTCGTCAGGGAGATCAGGAGACCCAGTACTTC; CDR3aa: CASSPRQGDQETQYF
d_gene: TRBD2; v_gene: TRBV28; abundance: -; j_gene: TRBJ2-7; CDR3nt: TGTGCCAGCAACCCAACACTAGCGGGAGGCCCGTCCTACGAGCAGTACTTC; CDR3aa: CASNPTLAGGPSYEQYF
d_gene: -; v_gene: TRBV5-1; abundance: -; j_gene: TRBJ2-1; CDR3nt: TGCGCCAGCAGCGGCTCTAAGGTCGTGTACAATGAGCAGTTCTTC; CDR3aa: CASSGSKVVYNEQFF